This section outlines one T cell receptor beta chain sequence together with its context. What it binds is unknown. All participating donors were Caucasian adults from Nashville, Tennessee. This entry comes from a study of shared clonotypes between healthy human individuals. About the research overall: Every donor yielded three CD4 naive, three CD4 memory, two CD8 naive and one CD8 memory plate.

There are 23 residues in the CDR3. V lost 5 bases and J lost 0; bases outside the gene matches: 26. Germline CDR1 is MDHEN and CDR2 is SYDVKM. Authors' methods: From ImmunoSEQ came sequences covering only the junction and carrying no quality scores, so filtering differed. Assay used: immunoSEQ multiplex PCR; TCRdb lists only in-frame clones, some missing. The V and J calls and clone size come from that table; D and trimming were worked out from the DNA. The sample holds fewer than 2.5 million clones, roughly 93% seen once. General study results and limits: Approximately 5.1% was the fraction of naive CD4 clonotypes found shared across a few donors.

The J gene is TRBJ2-4, the V gene TRBV28; 9 positions match TRBD2. Sample: naive CD4+ T cells from PBMCs. Subset of the sample: CD45RA+ positively selected. The TCR sequence derives from a man younger than 30 in good health. Some clones in this sample may be carry-over from other donors' samples. DNA for the CDR3: TGTGCCAGCAGTCCCCCCCCCGGAGGGAGCGGGAGGTCATGGACCCTAGCCAAAAACATTCAGTACTTC. Translating gives CASSPPPGGSGRSWTLAKNIQYF.